Listed here are 31 T cell receptor beta chains from one sample, sequenced in a study of response to subunit inactivated influenza vaccine. TCRdb re-analysed the RT-PCR reads in MiXCR, keeping a single row per CDR3 protein. The sample lists some 500,000 distinct CDR3 sequences; roughly 27% were seen once. Sequenced here: CD4+ T cells sorted from PBMCs, sampled less than 6 days after vaccination. Receptors were obtained from a man aged 50 to 59 who received an inactivated influenza vaccine.

J is TRBJ2-5 and V is TRBV20-1, with TRBD1 as a possible D gene (6 bases). The CDR3 covers 15 residues. V lost 7 bases and J 2 bases, leaving 20 bases between the germline ends. Germline V gene sequence: CDR1 DFQATT, CDR2 SNEGSKA (reference sequence). CDR3 sequence: CSVRTPQGWQETQYF. The DNA for the CDR3 is TGCAGTGTCCGTACCCCCCAGGGGTGGCAAGAGACCCAGTACTTC.

The chain has TRBV29-1 and TRBJ2-7; weak D call: TRBD2 (5 bases). Germline V gives CDR1 SQVTM, CDR2 ANQGSEA. V shed 0 bases and J shed 3 bases, with 6 bases lying between them. The CDR3 has 12 residues. The CDR3 DNA reads TGCAGCGTTGAAGACGGAGGCTACGAGCAGTACTTC. This encodes CSVEDGGYEQYF.

The chain links TRBV12-3 or TRBV12-4 to TRBJ2-5, with D perhaps given as TRBD1 or TRBD2 (5 bases each). The V gene lost 7 bases and the J gene lost 5 bases, with 11 bases spanning the gap. CDR3 size: 12 residues. The DNA for the CDR3 is TGTGCCAGCACCCTGGGGGTGGAGACCCAGTACTTC. Translated, it gives CASTLGVETQYF.

The chain uses TRBV4-3 and TRBJ2-3, with 7 bases identical to TRBD2. V lost 4 bases and J lost 2; bases outside the gene matches: 12. CDR3 length: 17 residues. Germline CDR1 reads LGHNA; CDR2 reads YSLEER. CDR3 sequence reads: CASSPFPGGGFTDTQYF. Here the CDR3 DNA reads TGCGCCAGCAGCCCATTCCCGGGCGGGGGTTTCACAGATACGCAGTATTTT.

In its sample, this clonotype was seen a few times. The chain joins TRBV20-1 to TRBJ2-2, with D maybe TRBD1 (6 bases). This CDR3 is 14 amino acids long. Deletions cut 1 base from V and 7 bases from J, with 13 bases between. Germline CDR1 reads DFQATT; CDR2 reads SNEGSKA (reference sequence). This CDR3 reads CSARVTDRIGELFF. For the CDR3, the DNA is TGCAGTGCTAGAGTAACCGACAGGATCGGGGAGCTGTTTTTT.

A few counts support this clonotype. This sequence joins TRBV4-1 and TRBJ2-3, with a weak D call TRBD2 (6 bases). Looked up from germline, CDR1 is MGHRA and CDR2 is YSYEKL. Trimming removed 1 base at V and 3 bases at J, with 11 bases between. There are 15 residues in the CDR3. In DNA, the CDR3 is TGCGCCAGCAGCCAAGGACCACTAGCAACAGATACGCAGTATTTT. This encodes CASSQGPLATDTQYF.

This CDR3 is CASSRTGIGEQYF. For the CDR3, the DNA is TGTGCCAGCAGTAGGACAGGGATAGGCGAGCAGTACTTC. The V gene is TRBV6-1, the J gene TRBJ2-7, with TRBD1 matching 8 bases. J gave up 6 bases and V 5 bases, and 6 bases lay outside the gene matches. The germline V gene encodes CDR1 MNHNS and CDR2 SASEGT. The CDR3 length is 13 residues.

The table lists this clonotype with a few counts. V usage is TRBV20-1 and J usage is TRBJ2-7, with 8 bases fitting TRBD1. Germline V gene sequence: CDR1 DFQATT, CDR2 SNEGSKA (reference sequence). Trimming took 6 bases from V and 2 from J; bases not matched to a gene: 6. This CDR3 has 13 amino acids. Here the CDR3 DNA reads TGCAGTGCCACGGACAGGGCCACCTACGAGCAGTACTTC. Residues: CSATDRATYEQYF.

The V and J genes are TRBV6-2 or TRBV6-3 and TRBJ2-5; 8 nucleotides agree with TRBD2. The CDR3 contains 14 residues. V lost 7 bases to trimming and J lost 1 base; unmatched junction nucleotides: 5. The germline CDR1 and CDR2 sequences are MNHEY and SVGEGT. CDR3: CASTQAGVQETQYF. CDR3 nucleotide sequence: TGTGCCAGCACCCAAGCGGGGGTCCAAGAGACCCAGTACTTC.

V and J are TRBV15 and TRBJ2-7; 10 bases agree with TRBD2. Germline V gene sequence: CDR1 LNHNV, CDR2 YYDKDF (reference sequence). The CDR3 totals 16 residues. J gave up 3 bases and V 0 bases, and 5 bases lay outside the gene matches. DNA of the CDR3: TGTGCCACCAGCAGAGATCAACTAGCGGGGTTCTACGAGCAGTACTTC. Protein product: CATSRDQLAGFYEQYF.

V is TRBV5-1 and J is TRBJ2-7, with 9 bases aligning to TRBD1. With 4 bases clipped from V and 7 bases from J, the junction kept 18 bases outside the gene matches. The CDR3 covers 17 residues. Germline-derived CDR1 and CDR2 are SGHRS and YFSETQ. The CDR3 DNA reads TGCGCCAGCAGCCCCGGAGGGACAGGGACCTCGAGTAGGGAGCAGTACTTC. Its translation is CASSPGGTGTSSREQYF.

This clonotype was seen a handful of times. An end of the junction does not agree with germline; a read error may underlie this. The rearrangement joins TRBV20-1 to TRBJ1-2; possible D gene TRBD1, 5 bases. The CDR3 consists of 15 residues. Germline V gene lookup returns CDR1 DFQATT and CDR2 SNEGSKA (reference sequence). The CDR3 sequence: CSARLQDPGDYGYSF. In DNA, the CDR3 is TGCAGTGCTAGATTACAGGATCCGGGAGACTATGGCTACTCCTTC.

The chain joins TRBV7-9 to TRBJ2-1; perhaps TRBD1 as D (6 bases). The CDR3 consists of 17 residues. V shed 0 bases and J shed 4 bases, with 16 bases lying between them. Germline-derived CDR1 and CDR2 are SEHNR and FQNEAQ (reference sequence). The chain's CDR3 is CASSLAFGTTLYNEQFF. CDR3 DNA sequence: TGTGCCAGCAGCTTAGCTTTCGGGACAACTCTTTACAATGAGCAGTTCTTC. Drawing the rest from reference TRBV7-9 and TRBJ2-1, the complete variable domain is DTGVSQNPRHKITKRGQNVTFRCDPISEHNRLYWYRQTLGQGPEFLTYFQNEAQLEKSRLLSDRFSAERPKGSFSTLEIQRTEQGDSAMYLCASSLAFGTTLYNEQFFGPGTRLTVL.

The gene calls are TRBV6-6 and TRBJ2-2; TRBD1 matches 9 bases. V lost 7 bases and J lost 8; bases outside the gene matches: 5. This CDR3 has 13 residues. Germline V gene sequence: CDR1 MNHNY, CDR2 SVGAGI (reference sequence). CDR3 nucleotides: TGTGCCAGCACGGGACAGGGTTCAGGGGAGCTGTTTTTT. Its translation: CASTGQGSGELFF.

The rearrangement uses TRBV9 and TRBJ2-5; TRBD2 matches at 7 bases. CDR1 SGDLS and CDR2 YYNGEE come from the germline V gene. After removal of 0 bases from V and 0 bases from J, the junction contained 11 bases not matched to a gene. The CDR3 has 18 residues. The CDR3 DNA follows: TGTGCCAGCAGCGTAGCTTTCTCCGCTAGCGGAAACCAAGAGACCCAGTACTTC. It codes for CASSVAFSASGNQETQYF. The variable domain in full, completed from reference TRBV9 and TRBJ2-5, reads DSGVTQTPKHLITATGQRVTLRCSPRSGDLSVYWYQQSLDQGLQFLIQYYNGEERAKGNILERFSAQQFPDLHSELNLSSLELGDSALYFCASSVAFSASGNQETQYFGPGTRLLVL.

This chain links TRBV12-3 or TRBV12-4 with TRBJ1-5; a possible D gene is TRBD1 (5 bases). The length of the CDR3 is 15 residues. Trimming stripped 4 bases from V and 1 base from J, with 11 bases between. The CDR3 sequence is CASSSGGSSNQPQHF. The CDR3 DNA reads TGTGCCAGCAGTTCCGGGGGTTCGAGCAATCAGCCCCAGCATTTT.

This clonotype has more than one count but fewer than ten. This chain joins TRBV28 and TRBJ1-5; the match to TRBD1 covers 9 bases. This CDR3 is built from 15 residues. Germline V gives CDR1 MDHEN, CDR2 SYDVKM. V gave up 5 bases and J gave up 6 bases; unmatched junction bases: 8. The CDR3 DNA sequence: TGTGCCAGCAGTGTCTACAGGGGGCGCATTCAGCCCCAGCATTTT. The encoded protein is CASSVYRGRIQPQHF.

This clonotype has only a few counts. The chain carries TRBV7-6 and TRBJ2-1, with 12 bases identical to TRBD2. V shed 5 bases and J 7 bases; nucleotides not matched to a gene: 9. This CDR3 spans 16 amino acids. Germline CDR1 and CDR2: SGHVS and FNYEAQ. This CDR3 reads CASSPGLAGGQNEQFF. CDR3 DNA sequence: TGTGCCAGCAGCCCAGGGCTAGCGGGGGGGCAAAATGAGCAGTTCTTC.

This clonotype was seen only a few times. The genes are TRBV20-1 and TRBJ2-7; D unclear. CDR3 length: 11 amino acids. Germline V CDR1 and CDR2: DFQATT, SNEGSKA (reference sequence). Trimming took off 7 bases at V and 0 bases at J, with 7 bases between the two ends. The CDR3 protein is CSVRYSYEQYF. For the CDR3, the DNA is TGCAGTGTCCGCTACTCCTACGAGCAGTACTTC.

The V gene is TRBV12-3 or TRBV12-4, the J gene TRBJ2-2, with a tentative D call TRBD2 (7 bases). V gave up 4 bases and J gave up 6 bases, with 21 bases separating them. The CDR3 contains 17 residues. CDR3: CASSSPGGGGVAGELFF. For the CDR3, the DNA is TGTGCCAGCAGTTCTCCGGGCGGGGGCGGGGTAGCCGGGGAGCTGTTTTTT.

This clonotype has more than one count but fewer than ten. This sequence joins TRBV10-3 and TRBJ2-1, with a possible D match to TRBD1 (6 bases). The CDR3 contains 12 residues. Germline lookup yields CDR1 ENHRY and CDR2 SYGVKD. Trimming stripped 6 bases from V and 4 bases from J, with 7 bases between. The CDR3 loop reads CAISGQYNEQFF. The CDR3 bases are TGTGCCATCAGCGGACAGTACAATGAGCAGTTCTTC.

In its sample, this clonotype was seen a few times. The gene calls are TRBV29-1 and TRBJ2-3; either TRBD1 or TRBD2 may fit D (5 bases each). The CDR3 is 16 amino acids. The ends were cut back, 4 bases at V and 2 bases at J, with 19 bases in the middle. CDR1 and CDR2 (germline): SQVTM, ANQGSEA. CDR3 residues: CSVAGTTVGHTDTQYF. The CDR3, as DNA: TGCAGCGTTGCCGGGACCACAGTCGGGCACACAGATACGCAGTATTTT.

This clonotype came up many times. V usage is TRBV20-1 and J usage is TRBJ1-6; 10 bases align to TRBD1. This CDR3 has 15 residues. V shed 4 bases and J 9 bases; nucleotides not matched to a gene: 9. Germline loops: CDR1 DFQATT, CDR2 SNEGSKA (reference sequence). The CDR3 nucleotides read TGCAGTGCTATACTCGGGACAGGGGTTTTTTCACCCCTCCACTTT. Its translation: CSAILGTGVFSPLHF.

The rearrangement links TRBV7-8 to TRBJ1-6; TRBD1 aligns across 9 bases. The V gene's germline CDR1 is SGHVS and CDR2 FQNEAQ. The CDR3 contains 16 residues. Unmatched junction bases numbered 12, after V lost 5 bases and J lost 10 bases. Here the CDR3 reads CASSGPWDRVGSPLHF. CDR3 coding DNA: TGTGCCAGCAGCGGCCCCTGGGACAGGGTAGGATCACCCCTCCACTTT.

The chain combines TRBV12-3 or TRBV12-4 with TRBJ1-5, with D possibly matching TRBD1 (5 bases). The CDR3 runs to 15 residues. Between the trimmed V and J ends, which lost 2 bases and 2 bases, there was a span of 10 bases. CDR3 amino acids: CASSLWDGGNQPQHF. CDR3 DNA: TGTGCCAGCAGTTTATGGGACGGCGGCAATCAGCCCCAGCATTTT.

This clonotype showed up just a few times. The gene calls are TRBV25-1 and TRBJ1-5; no clear D. Looked up from germline, CDR1 is MGHDK and CDR2 is SYGVNS. Deletions cut 3 bases from V and 3 bases from J, with 6 bases between. The CDR3 has 13 residues. Here the CDR3 reads CASSDSHNQPQHF. The CDR3 DNA reads as TGTGCCAGCAGTGATTCCCACAATCAGCCCCAGCATTTT.

V and J are TRBV20-1 and TRBJ2-3; TRBD2 agrees at 8 bases. The CDR3 contains 12 residues. Per the germline V gene, CDR1 is DFQATT and CDR2 is SNEGSKA (reference sequence). J lost 6 bases, V lost 7 bases, and 6 bases had no gene match. CDR3: CSESGRGDTQYF. Here the CDR3 DNA reads TGCAGTGAGAGCGGGAGAGGCGATACGCAGTATTTT.

This clonotype came up a few times. This chain connects TRBV6-5 to TRBJ2-3; D might be TRBD1 or TRBD2, each matching 5 bases. Trimming removed 2 bases at V and 0 bases at J, with 9 bases between. There are 15 residues in the CDR3. The germline V gene encodes CDR1 MNHEY and CDR2 SVGAGI. CDR3 sequence reads: CASSYRGRSTDTQYF. CDR3 nucleotide sequence: TGTGCCAGCAGTTACCGGGGCAGGAGCACAGATACGCAGTATTTT.

In its sample, this clonotype was seen a few times. The V call is TRBV6-1, the J call TRBJ1-3; no clear D. This CDR3 has 14 amino acids. The V gene lost 5 bases and the J gene lost 4 bases, with 12 bases spanning the gap. Germline values: CDR1 MNHNS, CDR2 SASEGT. For the CDR3, the DNA is TGTGCCAGCAGTCCCGGGTTCCAGGGAAACACCATATATTTT. It encodes CASSPGFQGNTIYF.

The rearrangement links TRBV5-1 to TRBJ2-5; 9 nucleotides align to TRBD1. CDR1 and CDR2 (germline): SGHRS, YFSETQ. J lost 5 bases, V lost 4 bases, and 12 bases had no gene match. The CDR3 is 16 amino acids. CDR3 sequence: CASSARTGGGYETQYF. The CDR3, as DNA: TGCGCCAGCAGCGCCCGTACAGGGGGCGGGTATGAGACCCAGTACTTC.

This chain connects TRBV20-1 to TRBJ2-1, with 14 bases fitting TRBD2. The V and J ends lost 5 bases and 6 bases, in that order; junction bases with no gene match: 15. The CDR3 consists of 18 residues. Per the germline V gene, CDR1 is DFQATT and CDR2 is SNEGSKA (reference sequence). In nucleotides, the CDR3 is TGCAGTGCTCGTGGTCCTTCCGGGACTAGCGGGAGACGCAATGAGCAGTTCTTC. Its translation: CSARGPSGTSGRRNEQFF.